This T cell receptor beta chain was found in a study of monozygotic twins with inflammatory bowel disease. Generation of cDNA took place in eight separate reactions per sample. Each UMI, carrying a 6-nucleotide sample barcode, came from template switching. TCRalpha and TCRbeta cDNA went through nested PCRs of approximately 17 and 9 cycles, two in total. Reprocessing the 5' RACE reads, TCRdb reports a single entry for every CDR3 protein and omits DNA. The sample table includes 330,000 or so distinct CDR3 sequences. CDR1 is DFQATT, CDR2 SNEGSKA, per germline (reference sequence). This CDR3 has 14 amino acids.

The gene calls are TRBV20-1 and TRBJ1-1; the D gene TCRdb calls, TRBD1, cannot be checked with no DNA. The TCR originated in a human donor with ulcerative colitis or Crohn's disease, or a healthy co-twin of an affected twin (not recorded which). Sequencing was performed on blood. CDR3 protein: CSARVPLGNTEAFF.